This T cell receptor beta chain was identified during a study of T cell repertoires in cytomegalovirus infection (dated by TCRdb to about 2019). Regarding the research as a whole: Peptide stimulations targeted recently identified HLA-C-restricted CMV epitopes, whose presentation resists viral immunomodulation, together with well-studied HLA-B-restricted epitopes. Donor HLA type was relevant to the analysis, as public TCR beta signatures indicated carriage of CMV infection together with the matching HLA type.

Counted from cysteine to phenylalanine, this CDR3 has 13 amino acids. Only CDR3 DNA is held: 39 bases, read in frame from base 1. The germline V gene (reference sequence) provides CDR1 MNHEY and CDR2 SMNVEV. Compared with germline, V lacks 6 bases and J lacks 8 bases; bases without a gene match: 9. The data were produced on an Illumina HiSeq 1500. TCRdb reanalyzed the raw reads on its own, using fastp at Q25 for trimming and MiXCR for clone calling, and kept in-frame beta chains. All rows with the same CDR3 protein become a single entry with the most common DNA and genes. The sample table holds around 78,000 distinct CDR3 sequences, of which 35% to 45% were seen once. Just over 90% of the sample is held by the ten biggest clonotypes. Study-wide conclusions, independent of this receptor: In the ex vivo response, HLA-C-restricted CMV-specific TCR beta clonotypes were dominant, and in two of eight donors the single most frequent clonotype came from this HLA-C-restricted group. Carriers of CMV infection plus the relevant HLA type were discriminated by the cumulative frequency of public TCR beta family members in the study cohort and in an independent roughly 370-donor cohort.

Explained via the paper, the treatment or condition label denotes: in vitro stimulation with specific CMV peptide epitopes to enrich CMV-specific T cells. As concerns this clonotype: The clone's antigen remains unknown. No base quality values were provided; no much bigger clone lies one nucleotide off.

The TCR sequence derives from a human donor in good health (CMV status not recorded). Some clones in this sample may be carry-over from other donors' samples. Recombination linked TRBV27 to TRBJ1-1, with 7 bases aligning to TRBD1. Sequencing used CD8+ T cells from cultured PBMCs, obtained from culture after CMV antigen stimulation. This receptor has the CDR3 CASRYQGDEEAFF. The base sequence is TGTGCCAGCAGATACCAGGGGGATGAAGAAGCTTTCTTT.